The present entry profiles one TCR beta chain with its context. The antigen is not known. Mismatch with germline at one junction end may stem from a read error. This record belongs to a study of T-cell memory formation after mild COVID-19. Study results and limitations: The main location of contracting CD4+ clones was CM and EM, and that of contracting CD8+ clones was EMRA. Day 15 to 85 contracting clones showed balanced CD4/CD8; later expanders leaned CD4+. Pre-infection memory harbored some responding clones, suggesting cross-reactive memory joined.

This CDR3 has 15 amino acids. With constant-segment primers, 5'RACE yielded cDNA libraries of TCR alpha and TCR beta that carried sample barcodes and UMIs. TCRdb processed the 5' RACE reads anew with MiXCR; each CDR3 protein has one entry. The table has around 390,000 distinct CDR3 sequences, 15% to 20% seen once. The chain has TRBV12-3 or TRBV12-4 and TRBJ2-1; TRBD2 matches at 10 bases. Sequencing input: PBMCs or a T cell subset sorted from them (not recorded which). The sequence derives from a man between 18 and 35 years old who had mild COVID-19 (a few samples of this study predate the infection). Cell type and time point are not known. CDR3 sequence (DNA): TGTGCCAGCAGGTTAGCGGGGGGCCGAGACAATGAGCAGTTCTTC. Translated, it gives CASRLAGGRDNEQFF.